A single sample gave rise to the 8 T cell receptor beta chains below, sequenced in a study of spatial heterogeneity in lung cancer. TCRdb re-called the 5' RACE reads with MiXCR, one entry per CDR3 protein. The sample includes over 90,000 distinct CDR3 sequences, roughly 10% of them seen just once. Time point described: sample taken at primary tumor resection. Unsorted whole RNA of tumor, nontumor lung or frozen PBMC was sequenced. Sequencing used PBMCs, obtained at surgery. These receptors originate from a male donor with early-stage non-small cell lung cancer.

The genes are TRBV10-3 and TRBJ2-5; D is ambiguous. Trimming stripped 2 bases from V and 2 bases from J, with 3 bases between. Germline V gives CDR1 ENHRY, CDR2 SYGVKD. This CDR3 is 12 amino acids long. The CDR3 coding sequence is TGTGCCATCAGTGAGACTCAAGAGACCCAGTACTTC. It is translated as CAISETQETQYF.

This clonotype was found many times. The rearrangement links TRBV5-1 to TRBJ2-7; D is unclear. Germline V gives CDR1 SGHRS, CDR2 YFSETQ. The CDR3 length is 14 residues. Deletions cut 4 bases from V and 1 base from J, with 12 bases between. CDR3 in amino acids: CASSPTAESYEQYF. CDR3 nucleotide sequence: TGCGCCAGCAGCCCTACGGCGGAGTCCTACGAGCAGTACTTC.

This clonotype appeared many times. The chain links TRBV7-9 to TRBJ2-1; tentative D call: TRBD2 (5 bases). The CDR3 contains 14 residues. Germline CDR1 reads SEHNR; CDR2 reads FQNEAQ (reference sequence). Deletions cut 1 base from V and 5 bases from J, with 9 bases between. The DNA for the CDR3 is TGTGCCAGCAGCTTAGTTCTCGGGAACAATGAGCAGTTCTTC. It translates to CASSLVLGNNEQFF. Using reference TRBV7-9 and TRBJ2-1 for the parts outside the CDR3, the full variable domain is DTGVSQNPRHKITKRGQNVTFRCDPISEHNRLYWYRQTLGQGPEFLTYFQNEAQLEKSRLLSDRFSAERPKGSFSTLEIQRTEQGDSAMYLCASSLVLGNNEQFFGPGTRLTVL.

Only a few counts were recorded for this clonotype. This sequence joins TRBV25-1 and TRBJ2-7; no firm D call. The V gene's germline CDR1 is MGHDK and CDR2 SYGVNS. V lost 4 bases, J lost 3 bases, and 10 bases lay in between. The CDR3 loop spans 13 amino acids. The CDR3 sequence is CASSGTVNYEQYF. The CDR3 DNA sequence: TGTGCCAGCAGTGGGACGGTTAACTACGAGCAGTACTTC.

This clonotype has just a few counts. This chain connects TRBV5-1 to TRBJ2-7; 7 nucleotides line up with TRBD2. The CDR3 extends over 15 amino acids. CDR1 and CDR2 from the germline V gene are SGHRS and YFSETQ. V lost 3 bases to trimming and J lost 0 bases; unmatched junction nucleotides: 6. Written as DNA, the CDR3 is TGCGCCAGCAGCTCCGATCCGGGAGGCTCCTACGAGCAGTACTTC. Translated, it gives CASSSDPGGSYEQYF.

V gene TRBV4-2 combines with J gene TRBJ1-4, with 7 bases that match TRBD1. V lost 8 bases, J lost 1 base, and 4 bases stayed unmatched. CDR1 and CDR2 (germline): LGHNA, YNFKEQ. The CDR3 spans 14 residues. The CDR3 reads CASGRQGTNEKLFF. CDR3 DNA sequence: TGTGCCAGCGGGCGACAGGGAACTAATGAAAAACTGTTTTTT.

The chain uses TRBV20-1 and TRBJ1-4; 8 bases agree with TRBD1. The CDR3 extends over 13 amino acids. Germline CDR1 reads DFQATT; CDR2 reads SNEGSKA (reference sequence). Unmatched junction bases numbered 7, after V lost 6 bases and J lost 7 bases. CDR3 amino acids: CSALDRDGEKLFF. CDR3 bases: TGCAGTGCCCTGGACAGGGACGGTGAAAAACTGTTTTTT.

This rearrangement joins TRBV9 to TRBJ2-3; the D is unclear. The V gene lost 4 bases and the J gene lost 4 bases, with 19 bases spanning the gap. The V gene's germline CDR1 is SGDLS and CDR2 YYNGEE. The CDR3 is 16 amino acids. The CDR3 spells CASSSHLRLPADTQYF. CDR3 coding DNA: TGTGCCAGCAGCTCCCACCTCAGGCTCCCGGCAGATACGCAGTATTTT.